This T cell receptor beta chain is drawn from a study of early T cells in non-severe SARS-CoV-2 infection. For the study at large: Unsorted whole-blood RNA was sequenced in bulk, leaving chains unpaired.

This clonotype has ten or more counts. Individual cDNA molecules carried attached unique molecular identifiers. MiXCR, applied by TCRdb to the 5' RACE reads, yields one record per CDR3 protein. Of tens of thousands of distinct CDR3 sequences listed, roughly 6% are singletons. Per germline, CDR1 SGHTA and CDR2 FQGNSA. The ends were cut back, 1 base at V and 4 bases at J, with 6 bases in the middle. The CDR3 runs to 13 residues. The sequenced sample consisted of whole blood. V is TRBV7-2 and J is TRBJ2-3; D is perhaps TRBD1 (6 bases). This TCR was recovered from an adult who was a healthcare worker with PCR-confirmed SARS-CoV-2 infection or an uninfected control (not recorded which). This CDR3 is CASSLDRADTQYF. In nucleotides, the CDR3 is TGTGCCAGCAGCTTAGACAGGGCAGATACGCAGTATTTT.